This TCR beta chain was documented in a study of T cell changes during pregnancy in multiple sclerosis. V lost 7 bases and J lost 0, with 13 bases in between. The CDR3 is 14 residues long. From germline, CDR1 is MNHEY and CDR2 SVGAGI. Produced via immunoSEQ multiplex PCR; TCRdb's table is partial and in-frame only. The sample comprises 95,000 to 150,000 clones, about 93% of which are singletons, and approximately 6.2% rests with the top ten. The specimen comprised peripheral blood, sampled before pregnancy. The sequence came from a female donor with multiple sclerosis, enrolled in a pregnancy study. This chain connects TRBV6-5 to TRBJ2-7, with a weak D call TRBD1 (5 bases). The CDR3 DNA reads TGTGCCAGCACCCCGACAGTTTCCTCCTACGAGCAGTACTTC. Translated, it gives CASTPTVSSYEQYF.